This T cell receptor beta chain appears in the sequencing data of a study of blood T cell repertoires in COVID-19. At the level of the study: Sites across the United States, Italy and Spain contributed samples from acute and convalescent COVID-19. In each case, the material was cDNA or gDNA derived from T cells, B-cell-depleted T cells, or PBMCs.

Authors' processing steps: Estimation of nucleated cell counts relied on the amplification of reference gene primers. Profiled with immunoSEQ multiplex PCR; TCRdb holds only in-frame clones, not every one. The V and J calls and clone size come from that table; D and trimming were worked out from the DNA. The sample has some 290,000 clones, 81% seen once. This CDR3 region has 13 residues. Unmatched junction bases numbered 5, after V lost 5 bases and J lost 8 bases. Germline V gene sequence: CDR1 SGHAT, CDR2 FQNNGV. Note on this clone: Other DNA sequences within the sample encode an identical CDR3.

The clonotype comes from a woman aged 55-70 years with active or convalescent COVID-19. The chain joins TRBV11-2 to TRBJ1-2; 10 bases are shared with TRBD1. Sequencing input: peripheral blood. This CDR3 is CASSLGQGYGYTF. As DNA, the CDR3 is TGTGCCAGCAGCCTGGGACAGGGGTACGGCTACACCTTC.